This T cell receptor (beta chain) emerged from a study of regulatory T cells in long-lasting Graves disease. To make TCR beta libraries, researchers used iRepertoire HTBI primers and Arm-PCR of CDR3 regions. Per the original data handling: Throughout the samples, researchers identified roughly 57 TRBV and around 15 TRBJ segments. TCRdb analysed the multiplex PCR reads with MiXCR anew, one entry per CDR3 protein. TCRdb's processing, not the authors' own work, is the source of the V and J calls. Here the sample spans about 520,000 distinct CDR3 sequences, 9.5% to 15% being singletons. Time point defined: newly diagnosed GD, antithyroid drugs for less than 3 months. PBMC RNA served as the TCR library source. Each of the patients was recruited from an endocrinology department situated in Xi'an, China. A blood draw put roughly 10 milliliters of peripheral blood into EDTA tubes. Many counts were recorded for this clonotype.

These data were likewise used in another study, on T cells in Graves' hyperthyroidism and ophthalmopathy. From that paper: An initial round of RT-PCR targeting the TCR CDR3 relied on the HTBI primer set.

This clonotype was sampled from a woman aged 25 to 39 with Graves disease. Specimen: peripheral blood mononuclear cells (PBMCs), collected at new diagnosis, from a patient treated with antithyroid drugs.

CDR3 region: CASSFRGRFRTDTQYF. The CDR3 DNA follows: TGTGCCAGCAGTTTCCGGGGCCGTTTTCGCACAGATACGCAGTATTTT. The J gene is TRBJ2-3, the V gene TRBV27, with D tentatively TRBD1 or TRBD2 (5 bases each). Between the trimmed V and J ends, which lost 3 bases and 1 base, there was a span of 14 bases. This CDR3 has 16 amino acids. Germline assignment: CDR1 MNHEY and CDR2 SMNVEV (reference sequence).